This T cell receptor beta chain was observed in a study of OX40 agonist ivuxolimab in advanced cancers. As concerns this clone: As yet, its antigen is unknown.

Study findings and constraints: Among T cells, CD8+ cells averaged more expanded clones than CD4+ cells.

This table comes from immunoSEQ multiplex PCR, and its TCRdb copy is limited to in-frame clones, with some not included. The repertoire includes around 62,000 clones, about 79% of them detected once, and under 2% sits in the top ten. V lost 5 bases, J lost 4 bases, and 21 bases stayed unmatched. Germline loops: CDR1 LNHDA, CDR2 SQIVND (reference sequence). CDR3 size: 20 residues. The V and J genes are TRBV19 and TRBJ2-3, with 10 bases matching TRBD2. The sequence was collected from an adult with an advanced solid tumor such as melanoma, head and neck, liver or kidney cancer. Here the sequenced sample was CD4+ or CD8+ T cells sorted from blood, taken in a trial of the OX40 agonist ivuxolimab. CDR3 DNA sequence: TGTGCCAGTAGTCTTACCCCGGGACAGGAGAAAGCGGGAGGGCCAGATACGCAGTATTTT. Translating it yields CASSLTPGQEKAGGPDTQYF.